This TCR beta chain derives from a study of response to subunit inactivated influenza vaccine. Study-level findings and limits: Authors suggested few new T cells are recruited by each seasonal influenza vaccination.

This CDR3 is 16 amino acids long. The germline V and J ends were trimmed by 3 bases and 4 bases, with 18 bases remaining between them. Germline V gene sequence: CDR1 LNHNV, CDR2 YYDKDF (reference sequence). TCRdb called the RT-PCR reads again in MiXCR, with one record for every CDR3 protein. The repertoire holds roughly 500,000 distinct CDR3 sequences, with about 15% as singletons. This clonotype turned up a few times. Its specificity is not known. V and J are TRBV15 and TRBJ2-5; a weak D match, TRBD2 (6 bases). Specimen: CD4+ T cells sorted from PBMCs, collected less than 30 months after vaccination. This receptor was identified in a man aged 45 to 75 who received an inactivated influenza vaccine. The CDR3 coding sequence is TGTGCCACCAGCAGTGGAGAGGGCGGGGTTCGAGAGACCCAGTACTTC. Translating gives CATSSGEGGVRETQYF.